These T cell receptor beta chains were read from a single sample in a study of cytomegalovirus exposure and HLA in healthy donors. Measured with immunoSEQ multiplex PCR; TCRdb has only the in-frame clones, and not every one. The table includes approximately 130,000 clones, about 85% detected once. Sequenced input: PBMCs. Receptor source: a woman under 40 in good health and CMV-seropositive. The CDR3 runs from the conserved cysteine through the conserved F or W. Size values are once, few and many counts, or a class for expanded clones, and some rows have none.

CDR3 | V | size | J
CASSHDGWTGTEAFF | TRBV4-1 | NA | TRBJ1-1
CASSGTGNEQFF | TRBV5-6 | once | TRBJ2-1
CASSFGGGADGYTF | TRBV13 | NA | TRBJ1-2
CASSSLAPLQGRNTEAFF | TRBV5-1 | NA | TRBJ1-1
CASSLGLELAPTGELFF | TRBV13 | NA | TRBJ2-2
CASRTGNYEQYF | TRBV6-4 | NA | TRBJ2-7
CASSDVTEGETQYF | TRBV6-1 | NA | TRBJ2-5
CASTVSSQYF | TRBV11-2 | NA | TRBJ2-7
CASSDSLLDQPQHF | TRBV2 | NA | TRBJ1-5
CASSPFGGWGDNEQFF | TRBV27 | NA | TRBJ2-1
CASRPPLGGQGVYEQYF | TRBV7-9 | NA | TRBJ2-7
CASSWTSGTDTQYF | TRBV2 | NA | TRBJ2-3
CASSLRIDNEQFF | TRBV5-1 | NA | TRBJ2-1
CASRQGDYGYTF | TRBV28 | NA | TRBJ1-2
CASSYSRMSDGIAFF | TRBV6-6 | NA | TRBJ1-1
CASSLNSPGGLIAKNIQYF | TRBV7-6 | NA | TRBJ2-4
CASSGGGSTYEQYF | TRBV18 | NA | TRBJ2-7
CASSETSGGALDEQFF | TRBV6-4 | once | TRBJ2-1
CASSEAWGTPANTEAFF | TRBV6-1 | NA | TRBJ1-1
CASSARPQGPQRDTEAFF | TRBV9 | NA | TRBJ1-1
CASSSSPHSNQPQHF | TRBV9 | NA | TRBJ1-5
CASRYGSGETQYF | TRBV5-1 | NA | TRBJ2-5
CASSLVGQGDEQFF | TRBV5-1 | NA | TRBJ2-1
CASSYTMDRGGAFF | TRBV6-5 | NA | TRBJ1-1
CASSPRTGRGGANVLTF | TRBV7-9 | NA | TRBJ2-6
CASSVGGQGGNEKLFF | TRBV9 | NA | TRBJ1-4
CASLLRAAMNEQFF | TRBV5-8 | NA | TRBJ2-1
CASSSGIGSGNTIYF | TRBV5-4 | NA | TRBJ1-3
CASSYGTNNYGYTF | TRBV6-5 | NA | TRBJ1-2
CASSYRSNYGYTF | TRBV6-5 | NA | TRBJ1-2
CASSLGLAGQETQYF | TRBV5-1 | NA | TRBJ2-5
CASSDGGNTEAFF | TRBV10-2 | once | TRBJ1-1
CASSYRTGENIQYF | TRBV5-1 | NA | TRBJ2-4
CASSEGLDSSGANVLTF | TRBV9 | once | TRBJ2-6
CASSGLGGGNIQYF | TRBV5-6 | NA | TRBJ2-4
CASSIGTGAPQHF | TRBV19 | once | TRBJ1-5
CASSLGREPLYGYTF | TRBV5-1 | NA | TRBJ1-2
CASSGTGRIGELFF | TRBV19 | NA | TRBJ2-2
CASSWDGGDTEAFF | TRBV2 | NA | TRBJ1-1
CASSDGTTYNEQFF | TRBV6-4 | NA | TRBJ2-1
CASSLAGAGSYNEQFF | TRBV5-1 | NA | TRBJ2-1
CSATQYNEQFF | TRBV20-1 | few | TRBJ2-1
CASSPLGTAVHYGYTF | TRBV18 | NA | TRBJ1-2
CASSPGQGLYGYTF | TRBV18 | NA | TRBJ1-2
CASSLDRVPGYGYTF | TRBV5-8 | NA | TRBJ1-2
CASSEITGGEEKLFF | TRBV2 | few | TRBJ1-4
CASSPGQEGETQYF | TRBV5-4 | NA | TRBJ2-5
CASSRRQGDTEAFF | TRBV6-1 | few | TRBJ1-1
CASSYGGPLVGEQFF | TRBV27 | NA | TRBJ2-1
CASSPREGVYEQYF | TRBV18 | once | TRBJ2-7
CASSSAGEQYF | TRBV5-1 | NA | NA
CASSPLTRLVTGELFF | TRBV7-8 | NA | TRBJ2-2
CASSFGQGNEKLFF | TRBV4-1 | NA | TRBJ1-4
CASSLSTLTNTEAFF | TRBV5-1 | once | TRBJ1-1
CASRSSYNSPLHF | TRBV19 | NA | TRBJ1-6
CASSPRGRVAGDQETQYF | TRBV7-3 | NA | TRBJ2-5
CASSIAVARTEAFF | TRBV19 | NA | TRBJ1-1
CSASLRDRGSDTQYF | TRBV29-1 | NA | TRBJ2-3
CASSAGTYEQYF | TRBV19 | NA | TRBJ2-7
CASSLTSGSTDTQYF | TRBV5-4 | NA | TRBJ2-3